This is a list of T cell receptor beta chains from one sample in a study of T-cell memory formation after mild COVID-19. TCRdb passed the 5' RACE reads through MiXCR, listing each CDR3 protein once. The repertoire holds 250,000 to 350,000 distinct CDR3 sequences, with approximately 16% as singletons. The sequenced material came from PBMCs or a T cell subset sorted from them (not recorded which). These receptors originate from a young man who had mild COVID-19 (a few samples of this study predate the infection). Cell type and time point are not known. The CDR3 runs from the conserved cysteine through the conserved F or W. D genes are given only for firm matches. The size field is filled for only some rows; it gives once, few, many or a size class.

d_call	v_call	j_call	clone_size	cdr3_aa	cdr3_nt
NA	TRBV6-2/TRBV6-3	TRBJ1-1	NA	CASSSFDRTNTEAFF	TGTGCCAGCAGTTCTTTTGACAGGACGAACACTGAAGCTTTCTTT
NA	TRBV14	TRBJ1-3	few	CASSQGDFGNTIYF	TGTGCCAGCAGCCAAGGGGATTTTGGAAACACCATATATTTT
NA	TRBV6-6	TRBJ2-1	NA	CASNNRGEQFF	TGTGCCAGCAATAATCGTGGTGAGCAGTTCTTC
NA	TRBV5-1	TRBJ2-7	NA	CASSLANRKNEQYF	TGCGCCAGCAGCTTGGCCAACAGGAAGAACGAGCAGTACTTC
NA	TRBV29-1	TRBJ1-1	many	CSALWGAGTEAFF	TGCAGCGCCCTGTGGGGGGCGGGCACTGAAGCTTTCTTT
TRBD2	TRBV4-2	TRBJ2-2	few	CASSPAGGVHGELFF	TGTGCCAGCAGCCCCGCCGGGGGGGTACACGGGGAGCTGTTTTTT
TRBD2	TRBV9	TRBJ2-5	few	CASSVGPAGGKETQYF	TGTGCCAGCAGCGTTGGCCCAGCGGGGGGGAAAGAGACCCAGTACTTC
NA	TRBV7-3	TRBJ1-4	NA	CASSPGGEKLFF	TGTGCCAGCAGCCCGGGAGGTGAAAAACTGTTTTTT
NA	TRBV5-1	TRBJ2-7	few	CASSSTQGRVGHEQYF	TGCGCCAGCAGCTCCACCCAGGGGAGGGTAGGCCACGAGCAGTACTTC
NA	TRBV6-6	TRBJ2-7	NA	CASSYMGTGINEQYF	TGTGCCAGCAGTTACATGGGGACGGGCATCAACGAGCAGTACTTC
NA	TRBV3-1	TRBJ2-1	few	CASSPGTVSYNEQFF	TGTGCCAGCAGCCCCGGGACGGTCTCCTACAATGAGCAGTTCTTC
NA	TRBV7-2	TRBJ2-7	once	CASSFTEYEQYF	TGTGCCAGCAGCTTCACGGAGTATGAGCAGTACTTC
NA	TRBV7-2	TRBJ1-1	few	CASSPGVGSLLNTEAFF	TGTGCCAGCAGCCCAGGGGTGGGGAGCCTATTGAACACTGAAGCTTTCTTT
TRBD1	TRBV7-9	TRBJ1-1	few	CASSFTGGLDTEAFF	TGTGCCAGCAGCTTTACAGGGGGCCTGGACACTGAAGCTTTCTTT
NA	TRBV5-1	TRBJ1-1	NA	CASSSGQSRAFF	TGCGCCAGCAGCTCCGGACAGTCCCGAGCTTTCTTT
TRBD1	TRBV20-1	TRBJ2-3	few	CSAGGQGLTDTQYF	TGCAGTGCTGGGGGACAGGGTCTCACAGATACGCAGTATTTT
TRBD2	TRBV11-2	TRBJ2-2	NA	CASGFWRGDSTGELFF	TGTGCCAGCGGATTTTGGCGGGGGGATTCCACCGGGGAGCTGTTTTTT
TRBD1	TRBV6-2/TRBV6-3	TRBJ1-5	NA	CASSFLTGQQPQHF	TGTGCCAGCAGTTTTCTGACAGGGCAGCAGCCCCAGCATTTT
TRBD1	TRBV4-2	TRBJ1-3	many	CASSQARTGLAGNTIYF	TGTGCCAGCAGCCAGGCCCGGACAGGTTTGGCTGGAAACACCATATATTTT
NA	TRBV27	TRBJ1-5	many	CASSSGQPSYQPQHF	TGTGCCAGCAGTTCGGGGCAGCCATCCTATCAGCCCCAGCATTTT
NA	TRBV27	TRBJ2-6	NA	CASSTGLANVLTF	TGTGCCAGCAGTACGGGCTTGGCCAACGTCCTGACTTTC
NA	TRBV14	TRBJ2-1	few	CASSSRWGFGEQFF	TGTGCCAGCAGCTCGAGATGGGGCTTTGGTGAGCAGTTCTTC
NA	TRBV4-1	TRBJ2-7	few	CASSQDFRSDEQYF	TGCGCCAGCAGCCAAGATTTCCGAAGTGACGAGCAGTACTTC
NA	TRBV5-1	TRBJ2-5	NA	CASSLTGSVPGETQYF	TGCGCCAGCAGCTTGACCGGCTCTGTTCCGGGAGAGACCCAGTACTTC
NA	TRBV20-1	TRBJ1-1	many	CSARDPWRGDTEAFF	TGCAGTGCTAGAGATCCCTGGAGAGGGGACACTGAAGCTTTCTTT
TRBD1	TRBV9	TRBJ2-3	few	CASQGVTDTQYF	TGTGCCAGCCAGGGGGTCACAGATACGCAGTATTTT
NA	TRBV9	TRBJ2-5	NA	CASSVEGQDPETQYF	TGTGCCAGCAGCGTAGAGGGCCAGGACCCAGAGACCCAGTACTTC
NA	TRBV4-3	TRBJ1-5	few	CASSQSKNQPQHF	TGCGCCAGCAGCCAATCGAAAAATCAGCCCCAGCATTTT
TRBD2	TRBV7-3	TRBJ2-1	many	CASSLWRGEYNEQFF	TGTGCCAGCAGCTTATGGCGGGGGGAATACAATGAGCAGTTCTTC
TRBD1	TRBV7-7	TRBJ1-4	few	CASSPGGTGAEKLFF	TGTGCCAGCAGCCCTGGCGGGACAGGAGCTGAAAAACTGTTTTTT
NA	TRBV5-1	TRBJ2-6	few	CASSSRESPFSGANVLTF	TGCGCCAGCAGCTCCAGGGAGAGCCCTTTTTCTGGGGCCAACGTCCTGACTTTC
NA	TRBV3-1	TRBJ2-7	NA	CASSPASAYEQYF	TGTGCCAGCAGCCCGGCCAGTGCCTACGAGCAGTACTTC